Listed below are T cell receptor beta chains from one sample, sequenced in a study of blood T cell repertoires in COVID-19. Clones were read by immunoSEQ multiplex PCR, and TCRdb kept only the in-frame ones, dropping some. The table lists 330,000 or so clones, 92% of them singletons, with around 20% in the top ten. Sequencing was done on a sample of PBMCs or T cells enriched from blood (not recorded which). These receptors were collected from a woman aged 30 to 39 who had recovered from COVID-19. Each CDR3 is given with its conserved first and last residue. The D gene is left open where the match is weak. Rows give clone size only sometimes, using once, few, many, or a class for an expanded clone.

clone size,V gene,CDR3 length,D gene,J gene,CDR3 protein,CDR3 DNA
once,TRBV21-1,10,NA,TRBJ2-7,CATRSDEQYF,TGTGCCACCAGGTCCGACGAGCAGTACTTC
NA,TRBV28,13,NA,TRBJ1-6,CASSQQLNSPLHF,TGTGCCAGCAGTCAACAGCTAAATTCACCCCTCCACTTT
NA,TRBV28,14,NA,TRBJ2-1,CASSPLRSYNEQFF,TGTGCCAGCAGTCCGCTCCGGTCCTACAATGAGCAGTTCTTC
NA,TRBV4-1,16,TRBD1,TRBJ1-5,CASSQTTGGGNQPQHF,TGCGCCAGCAGCCAAACGACAGGGGGCGGCAATCAGCCCCAGCATTTT
NA,TRBV28,16,TRBD1,TRBJ1-1,CASIRGTSLLNTEAFF,TGTGCCAGCATCAGGGGGACCTCTTTGCTTAACACTGAAGCTTTCTTT
NA,TRBV28,13,NA,TRBJ2-7,CASSQTDRYKQYF,TGTGCCAGCAGTCAGACAGACCGCTACAAGCAGTACTTC
NA,TRBV7-3,15,NA,TRBJ1-6,CASSLSGAWNSPLHF,TGTGCCAGCAGCTTAAGCGGGGCTTGGAATTCACCCCTCCACTTT
few,TRBV7-6,16,TRBD2,TRBJ2-7,CASSPRTSGAYYEQYF,TGTGCCAGCAGCCCCCGGACTAGCGGGGCCTACTACGAGCAGTACTTC
NA,TRBV28,14,TRBD2,TRBJ2-3,CASSGGAFTDTQYF,TGTGCCAGCAGCGGGGGGGCGTTCACAGATACGCAGTATTTT
NA,TRBV27,15,TRBD2,TRBJ2-1,CASSSGTSGRNEQFF,TGTGCCAGCAGTTCGGGGACTAGCGGGAGGAATGAGCAGTTCTTC
NA,TRBV28,16,NA,TRBJ1-4,CASSSRQVGSNEKLFF,TGTGCCAGCAGTTCACGACAGGTGGGAAGTAATGAAAAACTGTTTTTT
NA,TRBV13,18,TRBD1,TRBJ2-2,CASSPPGPTGLNTGELFF,TGTGCCAGCAGCCCCCCCGGCCCGACAGGGCTTAACACCGGGGAGCTGTTTTTT
NA,TRBV18,14,NA,TRBJ2-3,CASSFAGKPDTQYF,TGTGCCAGCTCATTCGCGGGTAAACCAGATACGCAGTATTTT
NA,TRBV7-2,14,TRBD1,TRBJ1-4,CASSLQGGHEKLFF,TGTGCCAGCAGCTTGCAGGGGGGACATGAAAAACTGTTTTTT
NA,TRBV30,13,NA,TRBJ1-1,CAWSVARYTEAFF,TGTGCCTGGAGTGTGGCAAGATACACTGAAGCTTTCTTT
NA,TRBV5-1,14,TRBD2,TRBJ2-2,CASTGRGSTGELFF,TGCGCCAGCACCGGGAGGGGATCCACCGGGGAGCTGTTTTTT
NA,TRBV7-2,13,TRBD2,TRBJ2-4,CASSLGLENIQYF,TGTGCCAGCAGCCTAGGACTAGAAAACATTCAGTACTTC
NA,TRBV24-1,13,NA,TRBJ2-3,CATSDLLPDTQYF,TGTGCCACCAGTGATTTGCTCCCAGATACGCAGTATTTT
NA,TRBV21-1,15,NA,TRBJ1-1,CASHRGARANTEAFF,TGTGCCAGCCATCGGGGGGCCAGGGCGAACACTGAAGCTTTCTTT
NA,TRBV28,18,TRBD2,TRBJ2-5,CASSLSTSGSLLGETQYF,TGTGCCAGCAGTTTGTCGACTAGCGGGTCCTTATTAGGGGAGACCCAGTACTTC
NA,TRBV5-1,14,NA,TRBJ2-7,CASSLGQPADDKYF,TGCGCCAGCAGCTTGGGACAGCCGGCTGACGATAAATACTTC
NA,TRBV7-4,13,NA,TRBJ1-2,CASSYRVNYGYTF,TGTGCCAGCAGCTACCGGGTCAACTATGGCTACACCTTC
NA,TRBV7-2,14,TRBD2,TRBJ2-7,CASSRGLAFYEQYF,TGTGCCAGCAGCCGGGGACTAGCGTTCTACGAGCAGTACTTC
NA,TRBV28,17,NA,TRBJ2-2,CASSLGGWTDNTGELFF,TGTGCCAGCAGTTTAGGTGGGTGGACAGATAACACCGGGGAGCTGTTTTTT
NA,TRBV5-1,18,NA,TRBJ2-3,CASSFSTTQTLSTDTQYF,TGCGCCAGCAGCTTCTCCACAACCCAGACACTGTCCACAGATACGCAGTATTTT
NA,TRBV12-3/TRBV12-4,12,NA,TRBJ2-3,CASSQTTDTQYF,TGTGCCAGCAGTCAGACAACAGATACGCAGTATTTT
NA,TRBV7-2,14,NA,TRBJ1-5,CASSLYRASQPQHF,TGTGCCAGCAGCTTGTACAGGGCGAGTCAGCCCCAGCATTTT
NA,TRBV5-1,13,NA,TRBJ1-1,CASRVWGDTEAFF,TGCGCCAGCAGGGTATGGGGGGATACTGAAGCTTTCTTT
NA,TRBV5-1,13,TRBD1,TRBJ2-3,CASSIGQGDTQYF,TGCGCCAGCAGCATTGGACAGGGGGATACGCAGTATTTT
NA,TRBV24-1,15,NA,TRBJ2-2,CATSDSDYHTGELFF,TGTGCCACCAGTGATTCTGACTATCACACCGGGGAGCTGTTTTTT
NA,TRBV12-5,14,TRBD1,TRBJ1-1,CASGSSGGNTEAFF,TGTGCTAGTGGTTCGTCAGGGGGGAACACTGAAGCTTTCTTT
NA,TRBV2,17,TRBD2,TRBJ2-3,CASSERLAGALTDTQYF,TGTGCCAGCAGTGAACGTCTAGCGGGGGCCCTCACAGATACGCAGTATTTT
NA,TRBV7-2,14,NA,TRBJ1-3,CASSLGGTGNTIYF,TGTGCCAGCAGCTTAGGAGGGACTGGAAACACCATATATTTT
NA,TRBV11-2,12,NA,TRBJ2-1,CASSVRRNEQFF,TGTGCCAGCAGCGTACGGAGGAATGAGCAGTTCTTC
NA,TRBV7-2,15,NA,TRBJ2-7,CASSFGGGSTYEQYF,TGTGCCAGCAGCTTTGGGGGCGGGTCTACCTACGAGCAGTACTTC
NA,TRBV6-8,16,TRBD2,TRBJ2-5,CASKNLAATNQETQYF,TGTGCCAGCAAGAACCTAGCGGCAACTAACCAAGAGACCCAGTACTTC
once,TRBV7-2,17,NA,TRBJ1-2,CASSLEAGPTRNYGYTF,TGTGCCAGCAGCTTAGAAGCAGGGCCCACCCGTAACTATGGCTACACCTTC
once,TRBV2,12,NA,TRBJ1-2,CASSATGYGYTF,TGTGCCAGCAGTGCCACAGGGTATGGCTACACCTTC
NA,TRBV15,15,NA,TRBJ1-3,CATSRDPGYGNTIYF,TGTGCCACCAGCAGAGATCCAGGTTATGGAAACACCATATATTTT
NA,TRBV9,15,NA,TRBJ2-1,CASSVDPSTYNEQFF,TGTGCCAGCAGCGTAGATCCTAGCACCTACAATGAGCAGTTCTTC
NA,TRBV19,15,NA,TRBJ1-5,CASSILAFSNQPQHF,TGTGCCAGTAGTATACTGGCCTTTAGCAATCAGCCCCAGCATTTT
NA,TRBV3-1/TRBV3-2,12,NA,TRBJ2-7,CASRGPSYEQYF,TGTGCCAGCAGGGGGCCCTCCTACGAGCAGTACTTC
once,TRBV9,13,NA,TRBJ1-1,CASSVDPGSEAFF,TGTGCCAGCAGCGTAGACCCGGGGAGCGAAGCTTTCTTT
NA,TRBV2,16,NA,TRBJ2-3,CASSDYGGPGTDTQYF,TGTGCCAGCAGTGATTACGGAGGGCCGGGCACAGATACGCAGTATTTT